The 26 T cell receptor beta chains below all came from one sample that was sequenced in a study of T cell responses to AZD1222 COVID-19 vaccine. Clones were read by immunoSEQ multiplex PCR, and TCRdb kept only the in-frame ones, dropping some. This table holds about 94,000 clones, around nine tenths found once. This material consisted of peripheral blood, taken on day 0 of AZD1222 vaccination. The receptors originated from an adult in good health.

This clone has only a few counts. The rearrangement joins TRBV30 to TRBJ1-1; 7 nucleotides line up with TRBD1. Per the germline V gene, CDR1 is GTSNPN and CDR2 is SVGIG (reference sequence). This CDR3 is built from 13 residues. Trimming cost V 5 bases and J 2 bases; bases outside gene matches: 5. This chain's CDR3 is CAWARDSNTEAFF. The CDR3 DNA sequence: TGTGCCTGGGCTCGGGACAGTAACACTGAAGCTTTCTTT.

V is TRBV30 and J is TRBJ1-2; D ambiguous. The V end lost 1 base, the J end lost 6 bases, and 21 bases lay between the germline ends. Germline V gene lookup returns CDR1 GTSNPN and CDR2 SVGIG (reference sequence). The CDR3 loop spans 16 amino acids. The CDR3 loop reads CAWSGRGLEIRNGYTF. The CDR3 nucleotides are TGTGCCTGGAGTGGGCGGGGTCTAGAGATCAGGAATGGCTACACCTTC.

The chain recombines TRBV21-1 with TRBJ2-7; the D segment call TRBD1 is taken from the table without a DNA check. TRBV21-1 is annotated as a pseudogene. CDR3 size: 15 residues. The CDR3 protein is CASSKPGQGTYEQYF. The CDR3 DNA reads TGTGCCAGCAGCAAACCGGGACAGGGGACCTACGAGCAGTACTTC.

This chain connects TRBV19 to TRBJ1-4; D remains unclear. V lost 5 bases and J 8 bases, leaving 9 bases between the germline ends. CDR3 length: 12 amino acids. The germline V gene encodes CDR1 LNHDA and CDR2 SQIVND (reference sequence). The DNA for the CDR3 is TGTGCCAGTAGTGCGGGCGGAGAAAAACTGTTTTTT. The encoded protein is CASSAGGEKLFF.

This chain connects TRBV10-3 to TRBJ1-5; D gene uncertain. Trimming pared 11 bases from V and 4 bases from J, leaving 24 bases between. The CDR3 runs to 16 residues. CDR1 is ENHRY, CDR2 SYGVKD, per germline. The CDR3 here is CASTVHPGGENQPQHF. DNA for the CDR3: TGTGCCTCCACGGTTCATCCCGGTGGGGAAAATCAGCCCCAGCATTTT.

This clone was seen once. The chain recombines TRBV19 with TRBJ2-7; 7 bases are a match to TRBD1. CDR3 size: 14 residues. The V segment lost 5 bases and the J segment 1 base; nucleotides outside the gene matches: 5. Germline V lookup: CDR1 LNHDA, CDR2 SQIVND (reference sequence). The CDR3 DNA reads TGTGCCAGTAGTTCTCCGGGACAGTCCTACGAGCAGTACTTC. This codes for CASSSPGQSYEQYF. The full variable domain, rest sourced from reference TRBV19 and TRBJ2-7, is DGGITQSPKYLFRKEGQNVTLSCEQNLNHDAMYWYRQDPGQGLRLIYYSQIVNDFQKGDIAEGYSVSREKKESFPLTVTSAQKNPTAFYLCASSSPGQSYEQYFGPGTRLTVT.

This chain links TRBV6-5 with TRBJ2-7, with TRBD1 identical over 8 bases. Looked up from germline, CDR1 is MNHEY and CDR2 is SVGAGI. After removal of 0 bases from V and 3 bases from J, the junction contained 4 bases not matched to a gene. The CDR3 has 15 residues. The CDR3 DNA follows: TGTGCCAGCAGTTACTCATGGACAGGGAGCTACGAGCAGTACTTC. It specifies CASSYSWTGSYEQYF.

The chain employs TRBV19 and TRBJ1-1; possibly TRBD1 for D (5 bases). The ends were cut back, 5 bases at V and 1 base at J, with 11 bases in the middle. The CDR3 is 14 amino acids. The germline gives CDR1 LNHDA, CDR2 SQIVND (reference sequence). The DNA of the CDR3 is TGTGCCAGTAGTGCTGGGACGGCGAACACTGAAGCTTTCTTT. This translates into CASSAGTANTEAFF.

The chain couples TRBV10-3 to TRBJ2-7; no firm D call. This CDR3 contains 13 residues. Trimming cost V 1 base and J 2 bases, with 6 bases left between them. Germline lookup yields CDR1 ENHRY and CDR2 SYGVKD. The CDR3 spells CAISELGPYEQYF. The CDR3 DNA follows: TGTGCCATCAGTGAGTTAGGGCCCTACGAGCAGTACTTC.

This chain joins TRBV2 and TRBJ2-3; 9 bases map to TRBD1. With V trimmed by 6 bases and J by 3 bases, 1 base remained unmatched. The CDR3 extends over 13 amino acids. Germline CDR1 SNHLY, CDR2 FYNNEI. CDR3 sequence reads: CASRGTGTDTQYF. CDR3 in DNA: TGTGCCAGCAGGGGGACAGGGACAGATACGCAGTATTTT.

The CDR3 loop reads CASSFGGPSTDTQYF. CDR3 DNA: TGTGCCAGCAGTTTCGGGGGACCAAGCACAGATACGCAGTATTTT. The chain carries TRBV6-6 and TRBJ2-3, with D possibly being TRBD2 (6 bases). This CDR3 region has 15 residues. Between the trimmed V and J ends, which lost 4 bases and 0 bases, there was a span of 11 bases. The germline gives CDR1 MNHNY, CDR2 SVGAGI (reference sequence).

This clone was counted a single time. The rearrangement joins TRBV9 to TRBJ2-7; the D is unclear. Germline CDR1 is SGDLS and CDR2 is YYNGEE. V shed 0 bases and J shed 4 bases, with 8 bases lying between them. This CDR3 is built from 13 residues. In DNA form, the CDR3 reads TGTGCCAGCAGCGTAGGTTCCGCGTACGAGCAGTACTTC. Its translation is CASSVGSAYEQYF.

This chain joins TRBV7-9 and TRBJ2-5, with TRBD2 matching 11 bases. V lost 5 bases, J lost 1 base, and 3 bases stayed unmatched. Germline CDR1 reads SEHNR; CDR2 reads FQNEAQ (reference sequence). The CDR3 loop spans 15 amino acids. The CDR3 region has the DNA TGTGCCAGCAGCATCGGACTAGCGGGCCAAGAGACCCAGTACTTC. It encodes CASSIGLAGQETQYF.

The rearrangement joins TRBV7-2 to TRBJ2-1, with D perhaps TRBD1 (5 bases). CDR3 size: 16 residues. Germline assignment: CDR1 SGHTA and CDR2 FQGNSA. Trimming stripped 6 bases from V and 0 bases from J, with 15 bases between. The CDR3 sequence: CASSPSTQGSYNEQFF. The CDR3 coding sequence is TGTGCCAGCAGTCCCAGCACCCAGGGCTCCTACAATGAGCAGTTCTTC.

A few counts support this clone. The rearrangement uses TRBV2 and TRBJ2-7, with D unresolved. Germline assignment: CDR1 SNHLY and CDR2 FYNNEI. The CDR3 runs 15 residues. The ends were cut back, 6 bases at V and 0 bases at J, with 15 bases in the middle. CDR3 bases: TGTGCCAGCAGAAGGACCGCAAGGAGCTCCTACGAGCAGTACTTC. Its protein is CASRRTARSSYEQYF.

The chain combines TRBV27 with TRBJ1-6; no clear D gene. Trimming took off 5 bases at V and 13 bases at J, with 15 bases between the two ends. CDR1 and CDR2 (germline): MNHEY, SMNVEV (reference sequence). The CDR3 consists of 13 residues. This CDR3 is CASSDRSGMPLHF. The CDR3 DNA reads as TGTGCCAGCAGTGATCGATCCGGGATGCCCCTCCACTTT.

This sequence joins TRBV7-9 and TRBJ1-5, with D uncertain. The germline gives CDR1 SEHNR, CDR2 FQNEAQ (reference sequence). The CDR3 length is 15 residues. Trimming left V 6 bases short and J 0 bases short, with 12 bases between. The chain's CDR3 is CASSAVGSSNQPQHF. CDR3 nucleotides: TGTGCCAGCAGTGCGGTCGGCAGTAGCAATCAGCCCCAGCATTTT.

The chain joins TRBV7-9 to TRBJ2-5, with D perhaps being TRBD1 or TRBD2 (6 bases each). Germline CDR1 SEHNR, CDR2 FQNEAQ (reference sequence). V lost 0 bases and J 4 bases, leaving 9 bases between the germline ends. The CDR3 extends over 14 amino acids. The CDR3 coding sequence is TGTGCCAGCAGCTTAGCAGGGGGAGGAGAGACCCAGTACTTC. Its protein product is CASSLAGGGETQYF.

DNA of the CDR3: TGTGCCAGCAGTGAATCCCTTCGCGGGGGGGGCCGGGATACGCAGTATTTT. The encoded protein is CASSESLRGGGRDTQYF. The chain employs TRBV25-1 and TRBJ2-3; TRBD2 matches at 9 bases. The CDR3 covers 17 residues. The V segment lost 1 base and the J segment 6 bases; nucleotides outside the gene matches: 11. CDR1 is MGHDK and CDR2 is SYGVNS in the germline V gene.

This clone was seen a single time. Other DNA sequences in the same sample also yield this CDR3. This chain links TRBV19 with TRBJ1-5; TRBD1 agrees at 7 bases. This CDR3 is built from 13 residues. V dropped 5 bases and J dropped 2; count of bases not matched to a gene: 0. Germline CDR1 reads LNHDA; CDR2 reads SQIVND (reference sequence). DNA for the CDR3: TGTGCCAGTAGTGACAGGGGCAATCAGCCCCAGCATTTT. Translated: CASSDRGNQPQHF.

V is TRBV6-2 or TRBV6-3 and J is TRBJ2-4; 11 positions agree with TRBD1. Trimming cost V 6 bases and J 0 bases; bases outside gene matches: 10. The CDR3 loop spans 18 amino acids. CDR1 and CDR2 from the germline V gene are MNHEY and SVGEGT. In nucleotides, the CDR3 is TGTGCCAGCAGCCGGGGGACAGGGGGGCCCCTAGCCAAAAACATTCAGTACTTC. Its protein product is CASSRGTGGPLAKNIQYF.

This chain joins TRBV5-6 and TRBJ1-2, with a weak D call TRBD1 (6 bases). CDR1 SGHDT and CDR2 YYEEEE come from the germline V gene. CDR3 size: 13 residues. The V gene lost 4 bases and the J gene lost 5 bases, with 12 bases spanning the gap. DNA for the CDR3: TGTGCCAGCAGCGATGAGGGGGGATATGGCTACACCTTC. It yields the protein CASSDEGGYGYTF.

This rearrangement joins TRBV19 to TRBJ2-1; D assignment may be TRBD1 or TRBD2 (5 bases each). V lost 5 bases to trimming and J lost 2 bases, with 7 bases between them. Germline loops: CDR1 LNHDA, CDR2 SQIVND (reference sequence). This CDR3 has 13 residues. CDR3 sequence: CASSGTPYNEQFF. Written as DNA, the CDR3 is TGTGCCAGTAGTGGGACCCCCTACAATGAGCAGTTCTTC.

The chain employs TRBV30 and TRBJ2-7; TRBD1 agrees at 8 bases. The CDR3 runs to 12 residues. The germline CDR1 and CDR2 sequences are GTSNPN and SVGIG (reference sequence). Losses at the gene ends were 1 base for V and 9 bases for J; bases not matched to a gene: 5. DNA of the CDR3: TGTGCCTGGAGTGCAGGGGGCCCCTCGCAGTACTTC. This codes for CAWSAGGPSQYF.

This rearrangement joins TRBV6-4 to TRBJ1-4; D not resolved. The CDR3 sequence is 13 residues long. Between the trimmed V and J ends, which lost 3 bases and 5 bases, there was a span of 7 bases. CDR1 is MRHNA and CDR2 is SNTAGT in the germline V gene. This CDR3 reads CASSEGRNEKLFF. CDR3 DNA sequence: TGTGCCAGCAGTGAGGGGAGAAATGAAAAACTGTTTTTT.

The V call is TRBV11-2, the J call TRBJ2-5, with D perhaps being TRBD1 or TRBD2 (5 bases each). The V end was cut by 6 bases, the J end by 4 bases, with 18 bases between. CDR3 length: 15 residues. Germline assignment: CDR1 SGHAT and CDR2 FQNNGV. CDR3 sequence (DNA): TGTGCCAGCAGTCGCCCTGGGGCAGGGAGAGAGACCCAGTACTTC. It encodes CASSRPGAGRETQYF.